A single T cell receptor beta chain is shown here with its context. Running of the assay took place at deep level. Profiling relied on immunoSEQ multiplex PCR, and the TCRdb table lists in-frame clones only, not all of them. Here the sample spans about 2.2 million clones, around 93% being singletons. CD45RO negativity and positive selection for CCR7 defined naive CD8 cells, a population that excluded terminally differentiated effector memory CD45RA+ cells. The CDR3 extends over 12 amino acids. The V end was cut by 9 bases, the J end by 1 base, with 9 bases between. The germline V gene has CDR1 SNHLY and CDR2 FYNNEI. This specimen comes from a study of shared clonotypes between healthy human individuals.

This TCR was sampled from a young man in good health. Some clones in this sample may be carry-over from other donors' samples. The V call is TRBV2, the J call TRBJ1-2; tentative D call: TRBD1 (5 bases). Specimen: naive CD8+ T cells from PBMCs. The CDR3 sequence is CARQGRNYGYTF. For the CDR3, the DNA is TGTGCCAGGCAGGGCCGTAACTATGGCTACACCTTC.